This T cell receptor beta chain originates from a study of tumor-infiltrating lymphocytes in localized non-small cell lung cancer. Turning to the study itself: The cohort mixed smokers and never-smokers, several histologies, and some post-neoadjuvant-chemotherapy samples. The study, taken as a whole, reports: Only some patients had TCR sequencing, depending on available tissue. IM1 and IM2 tumors showed no difference in T-cell fraction.

Data came from immunoSEQ multiplex PCR; TCRdb stores just in-frame clones and leaves some out. This table has under 10,000 clones, 75% appearing once. Between the trimmed V and J ends, which lost 4 bases and 6 bases, there was a span of 16 bases. Per germline, CDR1 SGHKS and CDR2 YYEKEE (reference sequence). The CDR3 totals 14 residues. Concerning this clone: Antigen specificity is unknown.

V and J are TRBV5-5 and TRBJ1-1; weak D call: TRBD1 (5 bases). The TCR was taken from a human donor with non-small cell lung cancer. The sequencing sample was made of uninvolved lung tissue not adjacent to the tumor. CDR3 sequence reads: CASSRFGEGAEAFF. CDR3 in DNA: TGTGCCAGCAGCAGATTCGGTGAAGGGGCTGAAGCTTTCTTT. The full variable domain, completed using reference TRBV5-5 and TRBJ1-1, is DAGVTQSPTHLIKTRGQQVTLRCSPISGHKSVSWYQQVLGQGPQFIFQYYEKEERGRGNFPDRFSARQFPNYSSELNVNALLLGDSALYLCASSRFGEGAEAFFGQGTRLTVV.